This TCR beta chain is drawn from a study of PD-1 blockade in classical Hodgkin lymphoma. Study-level background: Intravenous infusions of nivolumab 3 mg/kg reached patients every 2 weeks. General observations from the study: Complete responders' baseline diversity resembled that of newly diagnosed patients. By C4D1, diversity of CD4+ TCRs had risen significantly, whereas that of CD8+ TCRs had not.

On this clone itself: Antigen: not known.

Germline CDR1 and CDR2: SEHNR and FQNEAQ (reference sequence). Trimming stripped 0 bases from V and 6 bases from J, with 18 bases between. The CDR3 totals 16 residues. Sequencing used immunoSEQ multiplex PCR; TCRdb keeps in-frame clones, though not all of them. The sample lists under 20,000 clones; 76% were seen once. Time point indicated: cycle 4 day 1 (C4D1), after 5 to 7 weeks of nivolumab. Each patient relapsed following autologous stem cell transplantation, and prior brentuximab vedotin exposure differed. The rearrangement uses TRBV7-9 and TRBJ2-7; TRBD1 might be the D (5 bases). Sequenced here: peripheral blood mononuclear cells (PBMCs), sampled before the fourth cycle of nivolumab. The source of this sequence is a human donor with classical Hodgkin lymphoma. The CDR3, as DNA: TGTGCCAGCAGCTTAGCGCTTAACACCTTAGGGGTCGAGCAGTACTTC. Translation: CASSLALNTLGVEQYF.